Listed below are T cell receptor beta chains from one sample, sequenced in a study of CD8+ T cells in alopecia areata. Using immunoSEQ multiplex PCR, the repertoire was profiled, and TCRdb retains in-frame clones only, with some absent. The sample includes about 82,000 clones, roughly 51% of them seen just once. Material: NKG2D-high CD8+ T cells sorted from blood. The receptor set was obtained from a human donor with alopecia areata. Each CDR3 is given with its conserved first and last residue. Fields, in order: clone size, D gene, J gene, V gene, CDR3 protein, CDR3 DNA. A D gene is named only where the DNA matches it firmly. The size of a clone is reported for some rows only, either as once, few or many, or as a class for expanded clones.

clone size: NA
D gene: NA
J gene: TRBJ1-2
V gene: TRBV7-9
CDR3 protein: CASGSPSWRNYGYTF
CDR3 DNA: TGTGCCAGCGGGTCCCCTTCTTGGAGAAACTATGGCTACACCTTC

clone size: once
D gene: NA
J gene: TRBJ1-2
V gene: TRBV28
CDR3 protein: CASETLSSGYTF
CDR3 DNA: TGTGCCAGCGAGACATTATCCTCTGGCTACACCTTC

clone size: NA
D gene: TRBD1
J gene: TRBJ2-3
V gene: TRBV29-1
CDR3 protein: CSVELAGTGILDTQYF
CDR3 DNA: TGCAGCGTTGAGTTGGCCGGGACAGGAATATTGGACACGCAGTATTTT

clone size: few
D gene: NA
J gene: TRBJ1-5
V gene: TRBV29-1
CDR3 protein: CSVTTGSNQPQHF
CDR3 DNA: TGCAGCGTCACTACAGGGAGCAATCAGCCCCAGCATTTT

clone size: NA
D gene: TRBD2
J gene: TRBJ2-7
V gene: TRBV7-2
CDR3 protein: CASSRDYYEQYF
CDR3 DNA: TGTGCCAGCAGCAGGGACTACTACGAGCAGTACTTC

clone size: NA
D gene: NA
J gene: TRBJ1-1
V gene: TRBV29-1
CDR3 protein: CSFSAGIWTEAFF
CDR3 DNA: TGCAGCTTCTCAGCAGGGATTTGGACTGAAGCTTTCTTT

clone size: NA
D gene: NA
J gene: TRBJ2-7
V gene: TRBV27
CDR3 protein: CASSLTASYEQYF
CDR3 DNA: TGTGCCAGCAGTTTGACAGCTAGCTACGAGCAGTACTTC

clone size: few
D gene: NA
J gene: TRBJ2-1
V gene: TRBV13
CDR3 protein: CASSSVDSLNEQFF
CDR3 DNA: TGTGCCAGCAGCTCCGTGGACAGTCTTAATGAGCAGTTCTTC

clone size: NA
D gene: NA
J gene: TRBJ2-1
V gene: TRBV28
CDR3 protein: CASSQGHNEQFF
CDR3 DNA: TGTGCCAGCAGCCAAGGTCACAATGAGCAGTTCTTC

clone size: NA
D gene: NA
J gene: TRBJ1-6
V gene: TRBV4-1
CDR3 protein: CASSQESSNSPLHF
CDR3 DNA: TGCGCCAGCAGCCAAGAGTCCAGCAATTCACCCCTCCACTTT

clone size: NA
D gene: NA
J gene: TRBJ2-3
V gene: TRBV28
CDR3 protein: CASSLGQGITDTQYF
CDR3 DNA: TGTGCCAGCAGTTTAGGGCAGGGGATCACAGATACGCAGTATTTT

clone size: NA
D gene: TRBD2
J gene: TRBJ2-2
V gene: TRBV27
CDR3 protein: CASSTSGGYTGELFF
CDR3 DNA: TGTGCCAGCAGTACTAGCGGGGGTTACACCGGGGAGCTGTTTTTT

clone size: NA
D gene: TRBD1
J gene: TRBJ2-3
V gene: TRBV29-1
CDR3 protein: CSGRDSSTDTQYF
CDR3 DNA: TGCAGCGGAAGGGACAGTAGCACAGATACGCAGTATTTT